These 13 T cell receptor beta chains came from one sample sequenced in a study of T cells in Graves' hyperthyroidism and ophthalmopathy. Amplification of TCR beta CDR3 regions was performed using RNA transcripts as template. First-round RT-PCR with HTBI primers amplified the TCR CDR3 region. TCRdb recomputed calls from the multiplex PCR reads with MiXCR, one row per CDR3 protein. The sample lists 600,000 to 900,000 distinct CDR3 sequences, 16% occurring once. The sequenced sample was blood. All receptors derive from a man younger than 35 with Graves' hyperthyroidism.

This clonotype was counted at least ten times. The CDR3 loop is CASRLYGPNTGELFF. The CDR3 nucleotides are TGTGCCAGCAGACTCTATGGCCCGAACACCGGGGAGCTGTTTTTT. V usage is TRBV7-9 and J usage is TRBJ2-2; D gene unclear. Germline CDR1 SEHNR, CDR2 FQNEAQ (reference sequence). This CDR3 comprises 15 residues. Deletions cut 6 bases from V and 0 bases from J, with 11 bases between.

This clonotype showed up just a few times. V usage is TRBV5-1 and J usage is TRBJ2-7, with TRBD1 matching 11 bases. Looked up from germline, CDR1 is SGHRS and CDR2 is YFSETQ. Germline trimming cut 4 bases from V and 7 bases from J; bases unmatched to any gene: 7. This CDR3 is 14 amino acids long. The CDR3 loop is CASSRGQGEGEQYF. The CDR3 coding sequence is TGCGCCAGCAGCCGGGGACAGGGGGAAGGTGAGCAGTACTTC.

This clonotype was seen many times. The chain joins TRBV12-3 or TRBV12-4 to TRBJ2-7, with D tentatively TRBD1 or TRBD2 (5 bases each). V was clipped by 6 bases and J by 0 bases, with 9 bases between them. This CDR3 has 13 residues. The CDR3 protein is CASRKGTSYEQYF. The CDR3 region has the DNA TGTGCCAGCAGAAAAGGGACCTCCTACGAGCAGTACTTC.

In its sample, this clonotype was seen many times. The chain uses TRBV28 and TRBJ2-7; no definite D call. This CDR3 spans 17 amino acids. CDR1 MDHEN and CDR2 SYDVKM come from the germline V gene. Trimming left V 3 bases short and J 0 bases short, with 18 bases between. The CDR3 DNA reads TGTGCCAGCAGTTTTGTCCCGAAGATCTCGTCCTCCTACGAGCAGTACTTC. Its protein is CASSFVPKISSSYEQYF.

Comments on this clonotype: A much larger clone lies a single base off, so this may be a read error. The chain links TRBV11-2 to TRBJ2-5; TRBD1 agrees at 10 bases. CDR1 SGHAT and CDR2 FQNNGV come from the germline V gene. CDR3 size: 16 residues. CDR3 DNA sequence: TGTGCCGGCAGCTTTGTGACAGGGGGCCCCCAAGAGACCCAGTACTTC. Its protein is CAGSFVTGGPQETQYF.

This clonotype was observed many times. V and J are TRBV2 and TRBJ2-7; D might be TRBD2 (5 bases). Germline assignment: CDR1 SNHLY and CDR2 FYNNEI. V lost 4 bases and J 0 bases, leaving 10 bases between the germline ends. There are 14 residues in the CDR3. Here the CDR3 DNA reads TGTGCCAGCAGTGGCGTCGCGGGCTCCTACGAGCAGTACTTC. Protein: CASSGVAGSYEQYF.

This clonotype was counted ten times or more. This CDR3 is CASSFAGGRGETQYF. In DNA, the CDR3 is TGTGCCAGCAGCTTCGCGGGAGGGCGGGGGGAGACCCAGTACTTC. This chain uses TRBV7-2 with TRBJ2-5, with TRBD2 identical over 9 bases. Germline CDR1 is SGHTA and CDR2 is FQGNSA. V lost 3 bases to trimming and J lost 5 bases; unmatched junction nucleotides: 7. The CDR3 spans 15 residues.

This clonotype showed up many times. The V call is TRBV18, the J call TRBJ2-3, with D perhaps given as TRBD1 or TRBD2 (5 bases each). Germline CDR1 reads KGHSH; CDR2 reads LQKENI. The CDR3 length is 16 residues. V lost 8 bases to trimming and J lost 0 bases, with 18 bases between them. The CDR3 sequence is CASRRLMGTSTDTQYF. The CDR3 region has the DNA TGTGCCAGCCGAAGACTTATGGGGACGAGCACAGATACGCAGTATTTT.

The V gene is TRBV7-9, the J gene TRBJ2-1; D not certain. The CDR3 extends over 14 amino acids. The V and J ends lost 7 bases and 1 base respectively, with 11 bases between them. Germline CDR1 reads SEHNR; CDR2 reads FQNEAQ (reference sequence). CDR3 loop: CASKVLFSYNEQFF. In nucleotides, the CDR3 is TGTGCCAGCAAGGTGCTGTTTTCCTACAATGAGCAGTTCTTC.

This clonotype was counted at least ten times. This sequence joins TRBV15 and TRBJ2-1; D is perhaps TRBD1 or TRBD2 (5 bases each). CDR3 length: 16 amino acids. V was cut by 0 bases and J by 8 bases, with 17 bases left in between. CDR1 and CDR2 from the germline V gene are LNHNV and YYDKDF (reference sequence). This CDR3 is CATSRDQLPRGDEQFF. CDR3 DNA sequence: TGTGCCACCAGCAGAGATCAGCTCCCCCGAGGGGATGAGCAGTTCTTC.

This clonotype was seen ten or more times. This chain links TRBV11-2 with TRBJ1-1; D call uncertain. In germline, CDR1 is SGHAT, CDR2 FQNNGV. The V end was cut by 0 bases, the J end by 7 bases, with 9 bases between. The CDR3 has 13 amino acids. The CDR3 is CASSLERRLEAFF. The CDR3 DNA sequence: TGTGCCAGCAGCTTAGAAAGGCGCCTTGAAGCTTTCTTT.

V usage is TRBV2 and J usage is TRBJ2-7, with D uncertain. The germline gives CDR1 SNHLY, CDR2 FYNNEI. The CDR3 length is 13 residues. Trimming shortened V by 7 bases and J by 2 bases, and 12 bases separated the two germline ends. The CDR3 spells CASKGTDTYEQYF. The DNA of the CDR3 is TGTGCCAGCAAGGGTACAGACACCTACGAGCAGTACTTC. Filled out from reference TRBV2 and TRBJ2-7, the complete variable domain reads EPEVTQTPSHQVTQMGQEVILRCVPISNHLYFYWYRQILGQKVEFLVSFYNNEISEKSEIFDDQFSVERPDGSNFTLKIRSTKLEDSAMYFCASKGTDTYEQYFGPGTRLTVT.

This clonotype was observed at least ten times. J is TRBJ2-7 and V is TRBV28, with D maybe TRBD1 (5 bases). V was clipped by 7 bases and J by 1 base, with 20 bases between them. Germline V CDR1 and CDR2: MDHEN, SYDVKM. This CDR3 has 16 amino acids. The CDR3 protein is CASTPYRSQTSYEQYF. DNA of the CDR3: TGTGCCAGCACCCCTTACAGGTCGCAGACTTCCTACGAGCAGTACTTC. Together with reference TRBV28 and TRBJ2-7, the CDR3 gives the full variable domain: DVKVTQSSRYLVKRTGEKVFLECVQDMDHENMFWYRQDPGLGLRLIYFSYDVKMKEKGDIPEGYSVSREKKERFSLILESASTNQTSMYLCASTPYRSQTSYEQYFGPGTRLTVT.